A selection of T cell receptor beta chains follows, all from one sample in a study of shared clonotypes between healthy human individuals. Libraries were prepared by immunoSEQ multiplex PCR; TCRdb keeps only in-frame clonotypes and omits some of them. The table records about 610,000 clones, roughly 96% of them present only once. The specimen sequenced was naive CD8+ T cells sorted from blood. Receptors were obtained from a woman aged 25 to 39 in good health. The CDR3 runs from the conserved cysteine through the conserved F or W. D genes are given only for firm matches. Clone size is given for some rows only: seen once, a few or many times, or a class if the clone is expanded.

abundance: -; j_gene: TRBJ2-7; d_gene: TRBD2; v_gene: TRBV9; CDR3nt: TGTGCCAGCAGCGTAGAACTAGCGGGAGACGAGCAGTACTTC; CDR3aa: CASSVELAGDEQYF
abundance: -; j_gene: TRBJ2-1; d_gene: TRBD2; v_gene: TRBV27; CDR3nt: TGTGCCAGCAGAATGACTAGCGGATCCTACAATGAGCAGTTCTTC; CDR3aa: CASRMTSGSYNEQFF
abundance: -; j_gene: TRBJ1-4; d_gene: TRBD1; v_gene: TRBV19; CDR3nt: TGTGCCAGTGATCCGGGACAGGGCTATGAAAAACTGTTTTTT; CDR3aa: CASDPGQGYEKLFF
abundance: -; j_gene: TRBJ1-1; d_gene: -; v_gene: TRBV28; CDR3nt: TGTGCCAGCACCCGGGGGGGGAGCACTGAAGCTTTCTTT; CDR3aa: CASTRGGSTEAFF
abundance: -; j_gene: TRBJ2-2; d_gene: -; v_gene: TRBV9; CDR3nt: TGTGCCAGCAGCGTAGGAGGGAGGGGGGAGCTGTTTTTT; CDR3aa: CASSVGGRGELFF
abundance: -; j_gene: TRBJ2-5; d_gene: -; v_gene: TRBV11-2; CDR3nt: TGTGCCAGCAGCTTAGTTTGGGGAGAAGAGACCCAGTACTTC; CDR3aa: CASSLVWGEETQYF
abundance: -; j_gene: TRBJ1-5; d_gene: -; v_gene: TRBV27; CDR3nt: TGTGCCAGCAGGCTGACGGGGAGCAATCAGCCCCAGCATTTT; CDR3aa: CASRLTGSNQPQHF
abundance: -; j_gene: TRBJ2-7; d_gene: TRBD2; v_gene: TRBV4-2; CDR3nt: TGTGCCAGCAGCCAAGCGGGAGGTACCTACGAGCAGTACTTC; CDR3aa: CASSQAGGTYEQYF
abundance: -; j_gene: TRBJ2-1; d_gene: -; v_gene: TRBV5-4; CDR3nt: TGTGCCAGCAGCTTTCGCAAGTTCTTC; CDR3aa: CASSFRKFF
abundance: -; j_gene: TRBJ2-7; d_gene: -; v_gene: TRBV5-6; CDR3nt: TGTGCCAGCAGCTTAGCGTCATCCGCCTACGAGCAGTACTTC; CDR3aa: CASSLASSAYEQYF
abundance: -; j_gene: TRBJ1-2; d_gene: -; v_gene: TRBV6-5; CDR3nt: TGTGCCAGCACTAACTCTCAGGGAGTCAAATATTATGGCTACACCTTC; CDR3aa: CASTNSQGVKYYGYTF
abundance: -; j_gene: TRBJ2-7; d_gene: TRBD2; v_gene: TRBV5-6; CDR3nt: TGTGCCAGCAGCCACCCAGGGACTAGCGGGAGGGCCTACGAGCAGTACTTC; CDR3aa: CASSHPGTSGRAYEQYF
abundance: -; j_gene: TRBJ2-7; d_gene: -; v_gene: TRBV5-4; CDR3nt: TGTGCCAGCAGCCCTACGGACGGTACCTACGAGCAGTACTTC; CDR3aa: CASSPTDGTYEQYF
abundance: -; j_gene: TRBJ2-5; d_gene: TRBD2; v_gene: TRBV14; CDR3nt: TGTGCCAGCAGCCTTACCGGGACTAGCGGGAGAGGCCAAGAGACCCAGTACTTC; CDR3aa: CASSLTGTSGRGQETQYF
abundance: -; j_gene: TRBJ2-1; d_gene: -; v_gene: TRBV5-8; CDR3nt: TGTGCCAGCAGCCCCCAGCTAGCTGAGCAGTTCTTC; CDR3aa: CASSPQLAEQFF
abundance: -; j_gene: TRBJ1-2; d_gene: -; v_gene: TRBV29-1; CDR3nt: TGCAGCGTTGAAGAGGCAGAGAACTATGGCTACACCTTC; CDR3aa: CSVEEAENYGYTF
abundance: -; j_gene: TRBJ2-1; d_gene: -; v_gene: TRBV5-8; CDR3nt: TGTGCCAGCAGCTACCGCCAGACTAGTTACAATGAGCAGTTCTTC; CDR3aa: CASSYRQTSYNEQFF
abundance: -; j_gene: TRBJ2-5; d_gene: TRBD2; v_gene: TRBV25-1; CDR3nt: TGTGCCAGCAGGACTAGCGTTTGGGAGACCCAGTACTTC; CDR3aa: CASRTSVWETQYF
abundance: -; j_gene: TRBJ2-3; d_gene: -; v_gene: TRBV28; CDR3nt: TGTGCCAGCAGTGGACTCGGGCATGGTACGCAGTATTTT; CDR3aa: CASSGLGHGTQYF
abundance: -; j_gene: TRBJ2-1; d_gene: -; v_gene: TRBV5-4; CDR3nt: TGTGCCAGCAGCTCTATCGATGAGCAGTTCTTC; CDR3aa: CASSSIDEQFF
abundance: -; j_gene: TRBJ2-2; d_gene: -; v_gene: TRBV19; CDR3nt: TGTGCCAGTAGTATCACCGGGGAGCTGTTTTTT; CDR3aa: CASSITGELFF
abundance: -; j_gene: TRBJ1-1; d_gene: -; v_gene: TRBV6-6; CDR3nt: TGTGCCAGCGGGGACACTGAAGCTTTCTTT; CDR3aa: CASGDTEAFF
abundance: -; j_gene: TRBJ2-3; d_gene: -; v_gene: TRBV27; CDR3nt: TGTGCCACCCGATCGGAGGGGGCGAGCACAGATACGCAGTATTTT; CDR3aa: CATRSEGASTDTQYF
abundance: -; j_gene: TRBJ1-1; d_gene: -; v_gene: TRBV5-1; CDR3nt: TGCGCCAGCAGCAGGAGCAGGGAAATGAACACTGAAGCTTTCTTT; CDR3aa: CASSRSREMNTEAFF
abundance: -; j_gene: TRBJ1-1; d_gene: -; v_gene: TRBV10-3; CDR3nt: TGTGCCATCAGTGAGGGTACCGAGCCCACTGAAGCTTTCTTT; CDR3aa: CAISEGTEPTEAFF
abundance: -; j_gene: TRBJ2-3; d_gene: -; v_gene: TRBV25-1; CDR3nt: TGTGCCAGCAGTTACTGGACGGATCCCCTTTACACAGATACGCAGTATTTT; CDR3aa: CASSYWTDPLYTDTQYF
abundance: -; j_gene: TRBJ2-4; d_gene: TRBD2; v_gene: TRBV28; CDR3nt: TGTGCCAGCGGATCTCGACTAGCGGTAGCCAAAAACATTCAGTACTTC; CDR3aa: CASGSRLAVAKNIQYF
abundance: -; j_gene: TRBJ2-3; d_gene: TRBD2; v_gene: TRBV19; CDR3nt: TGTGCCAGTAAATCAATAGCGGGAAGCACAGATACGCAGTATTTT; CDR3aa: CASKSIAGSTDTQYF
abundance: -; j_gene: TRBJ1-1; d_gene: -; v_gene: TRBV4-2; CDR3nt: TGTGCCAGCAGCCAAGGCACTGAAGCTTTCTTT; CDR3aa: CASSQGTEAFF
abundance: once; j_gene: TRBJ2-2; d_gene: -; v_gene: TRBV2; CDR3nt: TGTGCCAGCAGCGGAGTAGAGCGGAGAACCGGGGAGCTGTTTTTT; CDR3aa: CASSGVERRTGELFF
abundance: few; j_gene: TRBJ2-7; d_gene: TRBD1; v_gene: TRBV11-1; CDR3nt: TGTGCCAGCAGCCTAAGGACAGGGGACTCCTACGAGCAGTACTTC; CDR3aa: CASSLRTGDSYEQYF
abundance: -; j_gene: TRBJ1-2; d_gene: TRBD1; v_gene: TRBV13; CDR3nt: TGTGCCAGCAGCTTAACAGGGGGCGGTGGCTACACCTTC; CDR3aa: CASSLTGGGGYTF
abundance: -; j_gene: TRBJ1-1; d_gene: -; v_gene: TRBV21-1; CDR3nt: TGTGCCATTTTGGGGGAGCACAACACTGAAGCTTTCTTT; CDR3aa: CAILGEHNTEAFF
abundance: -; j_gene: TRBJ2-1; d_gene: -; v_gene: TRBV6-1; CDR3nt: TGTGCCAGCAGTGAAGGTTCGACCGGTTTGCAGTTCTTC; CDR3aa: CASSEGSTGLQFF
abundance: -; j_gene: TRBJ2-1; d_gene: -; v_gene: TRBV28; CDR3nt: TGTGCCAGCATCCCATCAGACAGTTTGGTAAACAATGAGCAGTTCTTC; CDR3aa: CASIPSDSLVNNEQFF
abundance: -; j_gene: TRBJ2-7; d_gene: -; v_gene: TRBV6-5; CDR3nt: TGTGCCAGCAGTTACACACCGACAGACTCCTACGAGCAGTACTTC; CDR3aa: CASSYTPTDSYEQYF
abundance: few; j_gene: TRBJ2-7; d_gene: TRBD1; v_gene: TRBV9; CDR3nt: TGTGCCAGCAGCAAACGAGAGGGGGTGACAGGGGAAACCTACGAGCAGTACTTC; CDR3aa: CASSKREGVTGETYEQYF
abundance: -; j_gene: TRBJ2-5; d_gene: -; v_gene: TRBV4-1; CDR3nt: TGCGCCAGCAGCCCCCGCAGGGGAGGAGAGACCCAGTACTTC; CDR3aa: CASSPRRGGETQYF
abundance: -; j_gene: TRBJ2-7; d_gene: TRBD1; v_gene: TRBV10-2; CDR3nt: TGCGCCAGCACCGAGACAGGGGGCGCAATCGAGCAGTACTTC; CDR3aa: CASTETGGAIEQYF
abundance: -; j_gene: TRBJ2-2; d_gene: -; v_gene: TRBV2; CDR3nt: TGTGCCAGCAGTAACACCGGGGAGCTGTTTTTT; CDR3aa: CASSNTGELFF
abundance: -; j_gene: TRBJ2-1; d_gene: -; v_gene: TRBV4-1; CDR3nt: TGCGCCAGCAGCCAAGAACCGATGGGGGCGGCCTACAATGAGCAGTTCTTC; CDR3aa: CASSQEPMGAAYNEQFF
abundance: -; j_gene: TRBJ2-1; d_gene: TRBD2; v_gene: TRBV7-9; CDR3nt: TGTGCCAGCAGACTTGGACTAGCGGGAGGAATCTCCTACAATGAGCAGTTCTTC; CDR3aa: CASRLGLAGGISYNEQFF
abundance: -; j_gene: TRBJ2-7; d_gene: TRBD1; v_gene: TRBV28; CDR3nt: TGTGCCAGCAGTTTACCTTTGGGACAGGAGGGTTACGAGCAGTACTTC; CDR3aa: CASSLPLGQEGYEQYF
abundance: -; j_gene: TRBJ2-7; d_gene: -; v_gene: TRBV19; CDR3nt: TGTGCCAGTAGTATAGCGTCGGCAAACGGAGAGCAGTACTTC; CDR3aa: CASSIASANGEQYF
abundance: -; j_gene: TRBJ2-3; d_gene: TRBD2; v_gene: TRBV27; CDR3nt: TGTGCCAGCTATAGCGGGATGTCCCCAGATACGCAGTATTTT; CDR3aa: CASYSGMSPDTQYF
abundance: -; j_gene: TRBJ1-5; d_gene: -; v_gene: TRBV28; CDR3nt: TGTGCCAGCAGTTTGCTGGCGGACAATCAGCCCCAGCATTTT; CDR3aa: CASSLLADNQPQHF
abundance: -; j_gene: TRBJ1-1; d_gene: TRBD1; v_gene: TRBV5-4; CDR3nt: TGTGCCAGCAGCCCAGATACAGGGGGTGAAGCTTTCTTT; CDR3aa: CASSPDTGGEAFF
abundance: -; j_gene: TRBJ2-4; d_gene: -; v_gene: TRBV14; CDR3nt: TGTGCCAGCAGCACGACCGGGACATCTAAACAGATTCAGTACTTC; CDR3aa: CASSTTGTSKQIQYF
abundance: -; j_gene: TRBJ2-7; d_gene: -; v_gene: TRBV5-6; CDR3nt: TGTGCCAGCAAAACAGGGAGCTCCTACGAGCAGTACTTC; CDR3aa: CASKTGSSYEQYF
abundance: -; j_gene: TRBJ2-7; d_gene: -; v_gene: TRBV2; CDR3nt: TGTGCCACGTCGGGGTTATCCTACGAGCAGTACTTC; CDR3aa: CATSGLSYEQYF
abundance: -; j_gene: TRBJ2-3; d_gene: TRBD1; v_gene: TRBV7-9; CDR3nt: TGTGCCAGCAGCCCTGGGACAGGCACAGATACGCAGTATTTT; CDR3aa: CASSPGTGTDTQYF
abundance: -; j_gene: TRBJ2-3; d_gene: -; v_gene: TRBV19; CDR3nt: TGTGCCAGTAGTATGGCCGCAGTTTTGGATACGCAGTATTTT; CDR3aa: CASSMAAVLDTQYF
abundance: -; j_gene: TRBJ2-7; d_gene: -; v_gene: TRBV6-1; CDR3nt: TGTGCCTGCTGGGGACGGAAGGATTCCTACGAGCAGTACTTC; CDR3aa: CACWGRKDSYEQYF